Listed here is a single TCR beta chain. The antigen is unknown. This sample is part of a study of CD8+ T cells in alopecia areata. Study-wide context: Oral tofacitinib (5 to 10 mg twice daily) was administered to treated patients. Study results and caveats: Numerous clones, expanded in lesions, remained in scalp and blood during tofacitinib.

Treatment of the sample: oral pan-JAK inhibitor, 5-10 mg twice daily. Trimming stripped 7 bases from V and 7 bases from J, with 14 bases between. Germline loops: CDR1 SQVTM, CDR2 ANQGSEA. CDR3 length: 12 amino acids. Extracted RNA was reverse transcribed, and the resulting cDNA served as sequencing template. Libraries were prepared by immunoSEQ multiplex PCR; TCRdb keeps only in-frame clonotypes and omits some of them. Of approximately 140,000 clones listed, approximately 90% are singletons. The clonotype originates from a human donor with alopecia areata. V and J are TRBV29-1 and TRBJ2-1, with D perhaps TRBD1 or TRBD2 (5 bases each). The material sequenced was CD8+ T cells sorted from blood, taken at week 4, from a patient treated with tofacitinib. This CDR3 is CSASGTVNEQFF. CDR3 nucleotide sequence: TGCAGCGCATCTGGGACGGTTAATGAGCAGTTCTTC.